These T cell receptor beta chains were read from a single sample in a study of CD8 T cells in ankylosing spondylitis. TCRdb reprocessed the 5' RACE reads with MiXCR, giving one entry per CDR3 protein. The sample includes 120,000 to 150,000 distinct CDR3 sequences, about 8% seen only once; the top ten take approximately 6.8%. The sequenced sample consisted of synovial fluid, either unsorted or a sorted T cell fraction (not recorded which). The receptors come from a male donor with ankylosing spondylitis. Each CDR3 is given with its conserved first and last residue. Each record gives: J gene, D gene, V gene, clone size, CDR3 DNA, CDR3 protein. The D gene is left open where the match is weak. Clone size is not always given. Where it is, it says once, few, many or a class for expanded clones.

j_call: TRBJ2-2
d_call: TRBD1
v_call: TRBV4-3
clone_size: many
cdr3_nt: TGCGCCAGCAGCCGGGGGTGGGACAGGGGCGCCGGGGAGCTGTTTTTT
cdr3_aa: CASSRGWDRGAGELFF

j_call: TRBJ1-1
d_call: -
v_call: TRBV7-9
clone_size: many
cdr3_nt: TGTGCCAGCAGCTTCACTTCCCAAGGTCAAGCTTTCTTT
cdr3_aa: CASSFTSQGQAFF

j_call: TRBJ2-5
d_call: -
v_call: TRBV7-2
clone_size: many
cdr3_nt: TGTGCCAGCAGTTCCGGGCTAGCAGGAGAGACCCAGTACTTC
cdr3_aa: CASSSGLAGETQYF

j_call: TRBJ2-6
d_call: -
v_call: TRBV15
clone_size: few
cdr3_nt: TGTGCCACCAGCAGACTTGATCCGGCGAGGGCCAACGTCCTGACTTTC
cdr3_aa: CATSRLDPARANVLTF

j_call: TRBJ1-1
d_call: -
v_call: TRBV11-1
clone_size: -
cdr3_nt: TGTGCCAGCAGCTTAGGCAGGGGCGGGTCTGAAGCTTTCTTT
cdr3_aa: CASSLGRGGSEAFF

j_call: TRBJ2-2
d_call: -
v_call: TRBV7-2
clone_size: -
cdr3_nt: TGTGCCAGCAGCTTTCTCCGGCTCAATGGGGAGCTGTTTTTT
cdr3_aa: CASSFLRLNGELFF

j_call: TRBJ2-1
d_call: -
v_call: TRBV12-3/TRBV12-4
clone_size: many
cdr3_nt: TGTGCCAGCAGCCAAACACGGACGGGCAATGAGCAGTTCTTC
cdr3_aa: CASSQTRTGNEQFF

j_call: TRBJ2-5
d_call: TRBD2
v_call: TRBV20-1
clone_size: few
cdr3_nt: TGCAGTGCTCCTTCACCAACTAGCGGGGGAGAGACCCAGTACTTC
cdr3_aa: CSAPSPTSGGETQYF

j_call: TRBJ1-1
d_call: -
v_call: TRBV5-8
clone_size: many
cdr3_nt: TGTGCCAGCTCGGGCAGGACGAACACTGAAGCTTTCTTT
cdr3_aa: CASSGRTNTEAFF

j_call: TRBJ2-5
d_call: -
v_call: TRBV7-2
clone_size: -
cdr3_nt: TGTGCCAGCAGCTTCCGGACGGCTCAAGAGACCCAGTACTTC
cdr3_aa: CASSFRTAQETQYF

j_call: TRBJ2-7
d_call: -
v_call: TRBV10-3
clone_size: medium-sized
cdr3_nt: TGTGCCTCACGACCTGTGTCAGGTTCCTACGAGCAGTACTTC
cdr3_aa: CASRPVSGSYEQYF

j_call: TRBJ1-1
d_call: -
v_call: TRBV25-1
clone_size: -
cdr3_nt: TGTGCCAGCAGTGCCACAGGGTGGAGGACTGAAGCTTTCTTT
cdr3_aa: CASSATGWRTEAFF

j_call: TRBJ1-1
d_call: -
v_call: TRBV5-1
clone_size: few
cdr3_nt: TGCGCCAGCAGCTTGTATCCAGGGGAGAACACTGAAGCTTTCTTT
cdr3_aa: CASSLYPGENTEAFF

j_call: TRBJ2-1
d_call: TRBD2
v_call: TRBV5-6
clone_size: few
cdr3_nt: TGTGCCAGCAGCTTGGCCGGGCGGGGGGCATACAATGAGCAGTTCTTC
cdr3_aa: CASSLAGRGAYNEQFF

j_call: TRBJ2-1
d_call: TRBD2
v_call: TRBV24-1
clone_size: many
cdr3_nt: TGTGCCACCAGTGACCCGAGGACTAGCGGGGGACCTTACAATGAGCAGTTCTTC
cdr3_aa: CATSDPRTSGGPYNEQFF

j_call: TRBJ2-3
d_call: -
v_call: TRBV21-1
clone_size: many
cdr3_nt: TGTGCCAGCAGCCTCTACTGGGACAGGGGGCTGCGCACAGATACGCAGTATTTT
cdr3_aa: CASSLYWDRGLRTDTQYF

j_call: TRBJ1-1
d_call: -
v_call: TRBV5-6
clone_size: -
cdr3_nt: TGTGCCAGCAGCTATACTGTTGGAGGGTTTGGTAACACTGAAGCTTTCTTT
cdr3_aa: CASSYTVGGFGNTEAFF

j_call: TRBJ2-5
d_call: -
v_call: TRBV5-6
clone_size: -
cdr3_nt: TGTGCCAGCAGCTTTCGAGGTGGCCGAGAGACCCAGTACTTC
cdr3_aa: CASSFRGGRETQYF